The 4 T cell receptor beta chains below come from one sample, sequenced in a study of cytomegalovirus exposure and HLA in healthy donors. Here immunoSEQ multiplex PCR was the method, and the copy in TCRdb shows in-frame clones only, minus some. The sample shows about 60,000 clones, about 88% of them seen only once. The sample consisted of PBMCs. These receptor sequences come from a man aged 18 to 30 in good health and CMV-seronegative.

This clone showed up just once. The chain combines TRBV6-1 with TRBJ2-1; 7 bases fit TRBD2. The ends lost 11 bases at V and 4 bases at J; junction bases unmatched: 11. CDR1 and CDR2 from the germline V gene are MNHNS and SASEGT. The CDR3 has 14 residues. This chain's CDR3 is CAVLGGARYNEQFF. The CDR3 DNA sequence: TGTGCCGTCTTGGGAGGGGCTCGGTACAATGAGCAGTTCTTC.

The chain has TRBV29-1 and TRBJ2-7; TRBD1 agrees at 9 bases. V trimming: 6 bases; J trimming: 2 bases; junction bases outside the gene matches: 17. The CDR3 is made up of 17 amino acids. Germline V gene data show CDR1 as SQVTM and CDR2 as ANQGSEA. The CDR3 sequence is CSVAGANRDRVPYEQYF. The CDR3 DNA reads as TGCAGCGTGGCGGGGGCAAACCGGGACAGGGTCCCCTACGAGCAGTACTTC.

This sequence joins TRBV4-2 and TRBJ2-2; possibly TRBD1 for D (6 bases). This CDR3 has 16 amino acids. V was cut by 5 bases and J by 5 bases, with 18 bases left in between. CDR1 is LGHNA and CDR2 is YNFKEQ in the germline V gene. CDR3 nucleotide sequence: TGTGCCAGCAGCGAACAGGGTATCGTAAAAACCGGGGAGCTGTTTTTT. Its translation: CASSEQGIVKTGELFF.

The rearrangement links TRBV7-8 to TRBJ1-4; TRBD1 matches 8 bases. The CDR3 has 19 residues. Germline CDR1 SGHVS, CDR2 FQNEAQ. J was trimmed by 0 bases and V by 3 bases; bases with no gene match: 12. The CDR3 reads CASSLDRDGGKATNEKLFF. The CDR3 DNA reads TGTGCCAGCAGCTTGGACAGGGACGGCGGAAAGGCAACTAATGAAAAACTGTTTTTT.